These 18 T cell receptor beta chains came from one sample sequenced in a study of graft-versus-host responses after intestinal transplantation. For these TCRs, the target antigens are not known. TCRdb's table, derived via immunoSEQ multiplex PCR, lists solely in-frame clones and lacks some. Of roughly 90,000 clones detected, about 88% appear once; the ten largest clones hold roughly 0.3%. The sample consisted of unstimulated CD4+ T cells sorted from spleen or lymph node cells, taken before transplant. These receptor sequences come from a human donor who was the organ donor for an intestinal transplant.

The rearrangement links TRBV27 to TRBJ2-1, with 8 positions matching TRBD2. The CDR3 covers 16 residues. The ends lost 7 bases at V and 2 bases at J; junction bases unmatched: 10. Germline-derived CDR1 and CDR2 are MNHEY and SMNVEV (reference sequence). Here the CDR3 reads CASTRGAAGAYNEQFF. DNA of the CDR3: TGTGCCAGCACCCGAGGCGCAGCGGGGGCCTACAATGAGCAGTTCTTC.

V is TRBV11-3 and J is TRBJ1-1; 8 bases line up with TRBD1. The CDR3 length is 14 residues. Germline V gene data show CDR1 as SGHNT and CDR2 as YENEEA. V lost 0 bases and J lost 3; bases outside the gene matches: 0. CDR3 nucleotides: TGTGCCAGCAGCTTAGAGGGACAGGACACTGAAGCTTTCTTT. It yields the protein CASSLEGQDTEAFF.

This sequence joins TRBV6-1 and TRBJ2-5; possible D gene TRBD1, 6 bases. Germline V gives CDR1 MNHNS, CDR2 SASEGT. V lost 6 bases, J lost 2 bases, and 10 bases lay in between. The CDR3 is 13 amino acids. CDR3 in amino acids: CASSRGHQETQYF. CDR3 DNA: TGTGCCAGCAGCCGGGGACATCAAGAGACCCAGTACTTC.

V usage is TRBV5-1 and J usage is TRBJ1-4; 10 nucleotides align to TRBD1. CDR1 SGHRS and CDR2 YFSETQ come from the germline V gene. CDR3 length equals 14 residues. The ends lost 4 bases at V and 4 bases at J; junction bases unmatched: 1. This CDR3 is CASSRDRGNEKLFF. CDR3 in DNA: TGCGCCAGCAGCCGGGACAGGGGTAATGAAAAACTGTTTTTT.

In its sample, this clone was seen once. J is TRBJ1-4 and V is TRBV4-1; a possible D gene is TRBD1 (5 bases). The V gene lost 1 base and the J gene lost 8 bases, with 14 bases spanning the gap. The CDR3 is 15 residues long. CDR1 is MGHRA, CDR2 YSYEKL, per germline. CDR3 amino acids: CASSQVGAMGEKLFF. The CDR3 bases are TGCGCCAGCAGCCAAGTAGGGGCGATGGGAGAAAAACTGTTTTTT.

This clone showed up just once. The genes are TRBV28 and TRBJ1-1; no firm D call. The germline V and J ends were trimmed by 8 bases and 8 bases, with 15 bases remaining between them. CDR1 is MDHEN and CDR2 is SYDVKM in the germline V gene. CDR3 length: 12 amino acids. CDR3 amino acids: CASWAWAAEAFF. In DNA form, the CDR3 reads TGTGCCAGCTGGGCCTGGGCAGCAGAAGCTTTCTTT.

V and J are TRBV28 and TRBJ1-2; D is ambiguous. CDR1 and CDR2 (germline): MDHEN, SYDVKM. Trimming cost V 5 bases and J 4 bases, with 14 bases left between them. There are 14 residues in the CDR3. DNA for the CDR3: TGTGCCAGCAGTCTCAACAGCAGAATCTATGGCTACACCTTC. Its translation is CASSLNSRIYGYTF.

This chain uses TRBV5-4 with TRBJ2-5; no clear D gene. Trimming removed 4 bases from V and 2 bases from J, with 9 bases in between. Germline V lookup: CDR1 SGHNT, CDR2 YYREEE (reference sequence). The CDR3 covers 13 residues. The CDR3 reads CASSQTPQETQYF. The CDR3 DNA is TGTGCCAGCAGCCAGACACCTCAAGAGACCCAGTACTTC. Variable domain in full (rest from reference TRBV5-4 and TRBJ2-5): ETGVTQSPTHLIKTRGQQVTLRCSSQSGHNTVSWYQQALGQGPQFIFQYYREEENGRGNFPPRFSGLQFPNYSSELNVNALELDDSALYLCASSQTPQETQYFGPGTRLLVL.

The chain recombines TRBV6-5 with TRBJ2-7; D possibly corresponds to TRBD1 (6 bases). The CDR3 spans 14 residues. V was clipped by 5 bases and J by 6 bases, with 17 bases between them. From germline, CDR1 is MNHEY and CDR2 SVGAGI. The CDR3 region is CASSPDRSPSEQYF. The CDR3 DNA reads as TGTGCCAGCAGTCCTGACAGGTCCCCCTCCGAGCAGTACTTC.

The rearrangement joins TRBV7-3 to TRBJ2-1; tentative D call: TRBD2 (5 bases). Germline CDR1 is SGHTA and CDR2 is FQGTGA. This CDR3 has 16 amino acids. Trimming left V 0 bases short and J 6 bases short, with 15 bases between. The CDR3 nucleotides are TGTGCCAGCAGCTTAACGTTGGGAGTAGCCGGCAATGAGCAGTTCTTC. Translation gives CASSLTLGVAGNEQFF.

The chain links TRBV18 to TRBJ2-7; D possibly corresponds to TRBD2 (5 bases). The CDR3 is 13 residues long. Looked up from germline, CDR1 is KGHSH and CDR2 is LQKENI. Trimming removed 3 bases from V and 5 bases from J, with 11 bases in between. The CDR3 region has the DNA TGTGCCAGCTCACCGGACGGAGGTGACGAGCAGTACTTC. Protein sequence: CASSPDGGDEQYF.

This clone has just one count. The chain uses TRBV10-3 and TRBJ2-5; no reliable D call. Trimming cost V 8 bases and J 0 bases, with 4 bases left between them. CDR3 size: 11 residues. The germline gives CDR1 ENHRY, CDR2 SYGVKD. The CDR3, as DNA: TGTGCCATCGTATACCAAGAGACCCAGTACTTC. Protein: CAIVYQETQYF.

This chain connects TRBV9 to TRBJ2-7, with 7 bases matching TRBD1. The CDR3 has 15 residues. Germline trimming cut 0 bases from V and 4 bases from J; bases unmatched to any gene: 7. The germline V gene has CDR1 SGDLS and CDR2 YYNGEE. Here the CDR3 DNA reads TGTGCCAGCAGCGTAGATGGGGACAGTCTGTACGAGCAGTACTTC. Translating it yields CASSVDGDSLYEQYF.

V is TRBV7-3 and J is TRBJ2-5; D might be TRBD2 (6 bases). Per germline, CDR1 SGHTA and CDR2 FQGTGA. V was pared by 6 bases and J by 5 bases, with 13 bases between. This CDR3 region has 13 residues. The CDR3: CASSRGVGETQYF. CDR3 nucleotides: TGTGCCAGCAGTCGCGGGGTGGGGGAGACCCAGTACTTC.

The chain employs TRBV5-1 and TRBJ2-5; a weak D match, TRBD2 (6 bases). This CDR3 region has 15 residues. The germline CDR1 and CDR2 sequences are SGHRS and YFSETQ. The V end was cut by 5 bases, the J end by 2 bases, with 16 bases between. CDR3 sequence (DNA): TGCGCCAGCAGTTTAATAGCGGCGATACAAGAGACCCAGTACTTC. This translates into CASSLIAAIQETQYF.

This chain joins TRBV6-4 and TRBJ1-2; D call uncertain. The CDR3 loop spans 13 amino acids. Germline V gives CDR1 MRHNA, CDR2 SNTAGT. V lost 5 bases and J lost 3, with 10 bases in between. The CDR3 bases are TGTGCCAGCAGTTTCCGTCCGGACTATGGCTACACCTTC. This translates into CASSFRPDYGYTF.

The chain has TRBV7-8 and TRBJ2-6; D remains ambiguous. Trimming shortened V by 5 bases and J by 0 bases, and 5 bases separated the two germline ends. The CDR3 runs to 14 residues. CDR1 SGHVS and CDR2 FQNEAQ come from the germline V gene. The DNA for the CDR3 is TGTGCCAGCAGCGCGTCCTCTGGGGCCAACGTCCTGACTTTC. Its translation: CASSASSGANVLTF. Complete variable domain (other parts from reference TRBV7-8 and TRBJ2-6): GAGVSQSPRYKVAKRGQDVALRCDPISGHVSLFWYQQALGQGPEFLTYFQNEAQLDKSGLPSDRFFAERPEGSVSTLKIQRTQQEDSAVYLCASSASSGANVLTFGAGSRLTVL.

The V gene is TRBV5-4, the J gene TRBJ2-3; tentative D call: TRBD2 (5 bases). Trimming left V 4 bases short and J 1 base short, with 10 bases between. The germline CDR1 and CDR2 sequences are SGHNT and YYREEE (reference sequence). The CDR3 length is 14 residues. The CDR3: CASSPDLRTDTQYF. Written as DNA, the CDR3 is TGTGCCAGCAGCCCGGACTTACGCACAGATACGCAGTATTTT.